The text below deals with one T cell receptor (beta chain). As yet, its antigen is unknown. Blood draws occurred at baseline, cycle 4 day 1, and cycle 7 day 1. Repertoires were generated with immunoSEQ multiplex PCR, while TCRdb's copy carries only in-frame clones and drops some. The data hold about 49,000 clones, with around 80% observed a single time. V trimming: 5 bases; J trimming: 2 bases; junction bases outside the gene matches: 6. Germline V CDR1 and CDR2: LGHNA, YNFKEQ. The CDR3 covers 16 residues. The entry originates in a study of OX40 agonist ivuxolimab in advanced cancers. Study observations and caveats: By week 6 at 0.1 to 3.0 mg/kg, blood CD4+ and CD8+ T cells had expanded clonally.

This receptor was taken from an adult with an advanced solid tumor such as melanoma, head and neck, liver or kidney cancer. This chain uses TRBV4-2 with TRBJ2-7; 13 bases map to TRBD2. The starting material was CD4+ or CD8+ T cells sorted from blood, obtained in a trial of the OX40 agonist ivuxolimab. This chain's CDR3 is CASSRTSGSPPYEQYF. The CDR3, as DNA: TGTGCCAGCAGCAGGACTAGCGGGAGTCCACCCTACGAGCAGTACTTC.